These T cell receptor beta chains were read from a single sample in a study of shared clonotypes between healthy human individuals. Using immunoSEQ multiplex PCR, the repertoire was profiled, and TCRdb retains in-frame clones only, with some absent. The top ten clones hold under 2% of a sample with 550,000 to 700,000 clones, around three quarters of them seen once. The sample comprised memory CD4+ T cells sorted from blood. Receptors were obtained from a woman aged 25-40 years in good health. Each CDR3 is given with its conserved first and last residue. Each record gives: J gene, clone size, D gene, V gene, CDR3 DNA, CDR3 protein. A D gene is named only where the DNA matches it firmly. A clone size is listed for some rows: how often the clone was seen (once, few, many), or a class if it is expanded.

>TRBJ1-5|-|-|TRBV6-1
TGTGCCAGCAGTGAATCAGGGTTTCGGCAGCCCCAGCATTTT
CASSESGFRQPQHF
>TRBJ2-7|-|-|TRBV4-1
TGCGCCAGCAGCGGGACACCTGTGAGCTCCTACGAGCAGTACTTC
CASSGTPVSSYEQYF
>TRBJ2-7|-|TRBD1|TRBV6-1
TGTGCCAGCAGGCTTGGACAGGGGTACGAGCAGTACTTC
CASRLGQGYEQYF
>TRBJ1-3|-|-|TRBV7-6
TGTGCCAGCAGGGGCTTCTCTGGAAACACCATATATTTT
CASRGFSGNTIYF
>TRBJ2-7|-|-|TRBV28
TGTGCCAGCAGTTTATTCGGGGGGCTCAAGTCTGACGGGGACTACGAGCAGTACTTC
CASSLFGGLKSDGDYEQYF
>TRBJ2-2|few|TRBD1|TRBV25-1
TGTGCCAGCAACCCCGGGACAGGGAACACCGGGGAGCTGTTTTTT
CASNPGTGNTGELFF
>TRBJ2-7|-|TRBD1|TRBV5-1
TGCGCCAGCAGCGCGGGACAGGCGCAGCAGTACTTC
CASSAGQAQQYF
>TRBJ2-1|-|TRBD2|TRBV5-1
TGCGCCAGCAGCTTGGAGCCTAGCGGGAGGTCTGAGCAGTTCTTC
CASSLEPSGRSEQFF
>TRBJ1-1|-|-|TRBV6-1
TGTGCCAGCAGTGAAAGATATTTGGCAGGGGCTGTCACTGAAGCTTTCTTT
CASSERYLAGAVTEAFF
>TRBJ1-2|-|-|TRBV6-6
TGTGCCAGCAGAGCCGGGACCTCGTCTTCCTATGGCTACACCTTC
CASRAGTSSSYGYTF
>TRBJ2-2|-|-|TRBV5-4
TGTGCCAGCAGCTTCGGGGCTGAACGAAACACCGGGGAGCTGTTTTTT
CASSFGAERNTGELFF
>TRBJ2-7|once|-|TRBV10-1
TGCGCCAGCAGTGGGGGTTTCGCGTCTGAGCAGTACTTC
CASSGGFASEQYF
>TRBJ1-2|-|TRBD1|TRBV29-1
TGCAGCGTTGGGGGGACAGGTGGCTACACCTTC
CSVGGTGGYTF
>TRBJ2-5|-|-|TRBV5-1
TGCGCCAGCAGCTTGGGTCTTTATGGGGACCAGTACTTC
CASSLGLYGDQYF
>TRBJ2-7|-|-|TRBV5-1
TGCGCCAGCAGCTTGGAAGGGAGGTTTGGCAACTACGAGCAGTACTTC
CASSLEGRFGNYEQYF
>TRBJ2-7|-|TRBD1|TRBV11-2
TGTGCCAGCAGTCCACGTGGTTTACAGGGGGCCGGCGAGCAGTACTTC
CASSPRGLQGAGEQYF
>TRBJ1-3|-|-|TRBV7-3
TGTGCCAGCAGCTTAGGACAGCCTGGCGCTGGAAACACCATATATTTT
CASSLGQPGAGNTIYF
>TRBJ2-3|few|TRBD2|TRBV2
TGTGCCAGCAGTGGAGCGGGAGGAACAGATACGCAGTATTTT
CASSGAGGTDTQYF
>TRBJ1-1|few|-|TRBV18
TGTGCCAGCTCACCAGCAGGGGCGGACACTGAAGCTTTCTTT
CASSPAGADTEAFF
>TRBJ2-7|-|-|TRBV5-3
TGTGCCAGAAGCCACACGCGGGGACATTTAAGCTCCTACGAGCAGTACTTC
CARSHTRGHLSSYEQYF
>TRBJ1-2|-|-|TRBV18
TGTGCCAGCTCACCTCGAGGGTCCTTCTCTTATGGCTACACCTTC
CASSPRGSFSYGYTF
>TRBJ1-1|-|-|TRBV29-1
TGCAGCGTGAGTCCAGGGGCCCCTGAAGCTTTCTTT
CSVSPGAPEAFF
>TRBJ2-3|-|-|TRBV19
TGTGCCAGTAGTATAGGTCACACCGTCAGGAACACAGATACGCAGTATTTT
CASSIGHTVRNTDTQYF
>TRBJ1-1|-|-|TRBV30
TGTGCCTGGAGTACCCTCCAATTCGCTTTCTTT
CAWSTLQFAFF
>TRBJ1-1|-|-|TRBV5-1
TGCGCCAGCAGTCGACGGAGCATGAACACTGAAGCTTTCTTT
CASSRRSMNTEAFF
>TRBJ1-4|-|TRBD1|TRBV6-6
TGTGCCAGCAGTTACTCCCCCGGGACAGGGGGTGTAGGACTGTTTTTT
CASSYSPGTGGVGLFF
>TRBJ1-1|once|-|TRBV7-8
TGTGCCAGCAGCTTATACGGGGGATTCGCTGAAGCTTTCTTT
CASSLYGGFAEAFF
>TRBJ1-2|-|TRBD1|TRBV27
TGTGCCAGCAGTTCACCGTCGACAGGGTTCCCTGGTGGCTACACCTTC
CASSSPSTGFPGGYTF
>TRBJ2-1|-|-|TRBV2
TGTGCCAGCAAGTTTCAGGAGATACCCTACAATGAGCAGTTCTTC
CASKFQEIPYNEQFF
>TRBJ2-2|once|-|TRBV7-9
TGTGCCAGCAGCTTAGCAGTGGGAGCCTTGCTGTTTTTT
CASSLAVGALLFF
>TRBJ2-3|few|-|TRBV14
TGTGCCAGCAGCCAAGAAGAGGTCCTGACGACCTCTACAGATACGCAGTATTTT
CASSQEEVLTTSTDTQYF
>TRBJ2-1|-|TRBD2|TRBV19
TGTGCCAGTAGTATCCGGGAGGAGGGGAATGAGCAGTTCTTC
CASSIREEGNEQFF
>TRBJ2-2|-|-|TRBV4-1
TGCGCCAGCAGTCCGTTCGATTTGCGGAACACCGGGGAGCTGTTTTTT
CASSPFDLRNTGELFF
>TRBJ2-7|-|TRBD1|TRBV19
TGTGCCAGTCGACGGACAGGGGGCTACGAGCAGTACTTC
CASRRTGGYEQYF
>TRBJ1-5|many|TRBD1|TRBV11-3
TGTGCCAGCAGCCTAACGACAGGGGGCAATCAGCCCCAGCATTTT
CASSLTTGGNQPQHF
>TRBJ2-7|-|TRBD1|TRBV28
TGTGCCAGCAGTCCGACAGGGTACCCTCCCTACGAGCAGTACTTC
CASSPTGYPPYEQYF
>TRBJ2-1|-|TRBD2|TRBV4-1
TGCGCCAGCAGCCCTTCGACTAGCGGGGTCTACAATGAGCAGTTCTTC
CASSPSTSGVYNEQFF
>TRBJ2-2|-|-|TRBV21-1
TGTGCCCTACTGGAGGCCGGGACAGGGGGTACCGGGGAGCTGTTTTTT
CALLEAGTGGTGELFF
>TRBJ2-7|-|TRBD2|TRBV10-2
TGCGCCAGCAGTGACTACGCGGGAGGGACCTACGAGCAGTACTTC
CASSDYAGGTYEQYF
>TRBJ1-5|-|TRBD1|TRBV27
TGTGCCAGCAGTCCAGGGGGCAGGGCCTATAGCAATCAGCCCCAGCATTTT
CASSPGGRAYSNQPQHF
>TRBJ2-2|few|TRBD2|TRBV7-2
TGTGCCAGCAGCACTAGCGGGAGGGGTCACGGGGAGCTGTTTTTT
CASSTSGRGHGELFF
>TRBJ2-2|-|-|TRBV11-3
TGTGCCAGCAGCCCCCCCGGGGCTCTTAGCGCCGGGGAGCTGTTTTTT
CASSPPGALSAGELFF
>TRBJ1-5|few|-|TRBV7-2
TGTGCCAGCAGCTTAGACGCCCTCTCAGGACAGCCCCAGCATTTT
CASSLDALSGQPQHF
>TRBJ2-5|once|TRBD2|TRBV5-1
TGCGCCAGCAGCTTCTCTAGCGGGAGGGAAGAGACCCAGTACTTC
CASSFSSGREETQYF
>TRBJ2-1|-|TRBD1|TRBV19
TGTGCCAGTAGTACGACAGGGGCGGCTGAGCAGTTCTTC
CASSTTGAAEQFF
>TRBJ2-3|-|-|TRBV2
TGTGCCAGCAAGAGGGTTAGCACAGATACGCAGTATTTT
CASKRVSTDTQYF
>TRBJ2-3|-|-|TRBV29-1
TGCAGCGTCCGGCCATACCGCACAGATACGCAGTATTTT
CSVRPYRTDTQYF
>TRBJ2-7|-|-|TRBV2
TGTGCCAGCAGCTCGGACGGACCGTCGCGGGAGCAGTACTTC
CASSSDGPSREQYF
>TRBJ1-4|few|-|TRBV28
TGTGCCATCGAGGGGGTCGGAGAAAAACTGTTTTTT
CAIEGVGEKLFF
>TRBJ1-4|-|TRBD1|TRBV6-5
TGTGCCAGCAGCGGGACAGTTAATGAAAAACTGTTTTTT
CASSGTVNEKLFF